This TCR beta chain was captured by sequencing in a study of T cells in localized non-small cell lung cancer. Study observations and caveats: Paired adjacent lung recovered a median approximately 57 of the top 100 tumor clones. There was higher T cell clonality in uninvolved adjacent lung than in tumor, and it was highest there.

Germline V gene lookup returns CDR1 MNHEY and CDR2 SVGAGI. The CDR3 length is 13 residues. Trimming cost V 2 bases and J 4 bases, with 7 bases left between them. About this clone itself: The antigen is undetermined.

Only in-frame clones appear in the TCRdb table, and some are missing; sequencing was by immunoSEQ multiplex PCR. Among about 8,000 clones listed, about 89% were seen once. This TCR came from a male donor aged 60 or over with stage III lung adenocarcinoma. This chain uses TRBV6-5 with TRBJ2-3; possibly TRBD1 for D (5 bases). The sample was peripheral blood, taken before any cancer treatment. The CDR3 here is CASSYPRADTQYF. In DNA form, the CDR3 reads TGTGCCAGCAGTTACCCCAGGGCAGATACGCAGTATTTT.